This TCR beta chain is from a study of cytotoxic CD8 clonotypes in ibrutinib-treated CLL. Study-level points and caveats: The study found public clonotypes uncommon, contracting or stable on treatment.

Clones were read by immunoSEQ multiplex PCR, and TCRdb kept only the in-frame ones, dropping some. The sample gives about 40,000 clones, about 70% of which show up once; roughly a tenth is in the top ten. Worth noting for this clone: Its matching antigen is unknown.

Germline assignment: CDR1 MGHRA and CDR2 YSYEKL. V lost 3 bases to trimming and J lost 5 bases, with 11 bases between them. The CDR3 has 13 residues. The receptor's source is a human donor with chronic lymphocytic leukemia. The material sequenced was PBMCs, taken at disease progression, from a patient treated with ibrutinib. The V gene is TRBV4-1, the J gene TRBJ2-7; possibly TRBD1 for D (5 bases). The DNA for the CDR3 is TGCGCCAGCAGCCAGGCAGGGTCCCACGAGCAGTACTTC. Its protein is CASSQAGSHEQYF.